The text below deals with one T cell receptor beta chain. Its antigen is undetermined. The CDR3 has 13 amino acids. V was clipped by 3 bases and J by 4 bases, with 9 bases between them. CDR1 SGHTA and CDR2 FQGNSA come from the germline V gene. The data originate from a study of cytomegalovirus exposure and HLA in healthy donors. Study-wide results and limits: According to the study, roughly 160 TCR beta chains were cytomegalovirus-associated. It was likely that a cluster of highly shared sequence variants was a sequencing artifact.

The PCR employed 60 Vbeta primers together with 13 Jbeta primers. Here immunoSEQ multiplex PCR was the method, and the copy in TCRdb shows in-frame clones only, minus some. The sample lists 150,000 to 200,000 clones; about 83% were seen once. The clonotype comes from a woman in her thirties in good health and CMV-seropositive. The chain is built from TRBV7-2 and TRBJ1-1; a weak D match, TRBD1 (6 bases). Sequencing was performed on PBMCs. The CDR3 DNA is TGTGCCAGCAGCTTCAAAGGGGGCACTGAAGCTTTCTTT. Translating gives CASSFKGGTEAFF.